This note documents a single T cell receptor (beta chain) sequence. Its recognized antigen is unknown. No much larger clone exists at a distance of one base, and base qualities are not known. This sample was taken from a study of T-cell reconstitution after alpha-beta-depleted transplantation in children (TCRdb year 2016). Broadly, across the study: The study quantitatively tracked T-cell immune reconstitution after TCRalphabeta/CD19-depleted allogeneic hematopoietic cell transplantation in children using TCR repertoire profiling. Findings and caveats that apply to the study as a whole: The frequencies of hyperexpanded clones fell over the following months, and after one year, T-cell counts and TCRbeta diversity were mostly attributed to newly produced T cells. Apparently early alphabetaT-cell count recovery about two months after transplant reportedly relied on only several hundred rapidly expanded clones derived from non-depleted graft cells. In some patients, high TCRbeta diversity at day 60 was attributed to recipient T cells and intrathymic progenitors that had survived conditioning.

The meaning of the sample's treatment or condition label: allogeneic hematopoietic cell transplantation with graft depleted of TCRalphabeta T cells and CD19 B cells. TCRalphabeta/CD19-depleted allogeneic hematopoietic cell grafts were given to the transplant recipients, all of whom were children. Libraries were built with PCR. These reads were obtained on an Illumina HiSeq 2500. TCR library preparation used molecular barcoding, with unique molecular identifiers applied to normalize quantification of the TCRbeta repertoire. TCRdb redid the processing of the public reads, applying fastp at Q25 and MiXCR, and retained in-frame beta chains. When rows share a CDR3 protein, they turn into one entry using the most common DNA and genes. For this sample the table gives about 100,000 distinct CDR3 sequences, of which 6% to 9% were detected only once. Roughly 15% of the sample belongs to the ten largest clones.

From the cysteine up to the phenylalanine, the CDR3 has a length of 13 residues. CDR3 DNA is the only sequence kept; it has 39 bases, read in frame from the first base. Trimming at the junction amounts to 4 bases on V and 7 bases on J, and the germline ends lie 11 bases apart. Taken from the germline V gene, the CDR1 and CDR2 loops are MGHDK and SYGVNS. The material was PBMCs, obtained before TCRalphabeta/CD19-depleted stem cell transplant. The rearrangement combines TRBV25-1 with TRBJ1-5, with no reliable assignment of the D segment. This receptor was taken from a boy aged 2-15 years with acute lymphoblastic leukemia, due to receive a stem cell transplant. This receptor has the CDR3 CASSGGSGQPQHF. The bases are TGTGCCAGCAGTGGAGGTTCGGGGCAGCCCCAGCATTTT.